This is a list of T cell receptor beta chains from one sample in a study of memory CD4+ T cells and cytomegalovirus serostatus. Some clones are missing from TCRdb's copy, which holds only in-frame ones; the method was immunoSEQ multiplex PCR. The repertoire consists of about 48,000 clones, with roughly 73% occurring once and the leading ten covering 0.6% to 0.9%. Sample: memory CD4+ T cells from blood. These receptors came from an adult in good health and CMV-seronegative. Each CDR3 is given with its conserved first and last residue. Each record gives: CDR3 protein, clone size, V gene, D gene, J gene. D genes are given only for firm matches. Not all rows give a size; the values are once, few, many and, for expanded clones, a class.

CASSLRAANTGELFF,.,TRBV5-4,.,TRBJ2-2
CASRQTGVPYEQYF,.,TRBV28,TRBD1,TRBJ2-7
CASSSYPVGTEQYF,.,TRBV6-5,.,TRBJ2-7
CASSQAPGSAGTGELFF,.,TRBV4-1,.,TRBJ2-2
CASSQGRGGIRNTQYF,.,TRBV4-1,.,TRBJ2-3
CASSLSSRSGRSETEAFF,.,TRBV5-1,.,TRBJ1-1
CASSVGGEGDYGYTF,.,TRBV28,.,TRBJ1-2
CATQGTGNQPQHF,.,TRBV2,TRBD1,TRBJ1-5
CASSPRISGGNTGELFF,.,TRBV13,TRBD1,TRBJ2-2
CAWSDAAGTNYGYTF,.,TRBV30,.,TRBJ1-2
CASSPFSRVSGNTIYF,once,TRBV27,.,TRBJ1-3
CASRGQGFYTEAFF,.,TRBV25-1,TRBD1,TRBJ1-1
CASSLSGNGLNTEAFF,.,TRBV6-5,.,TRBJ1-1
CASTLDRANDSPLHF,.,TRBV19,TRBD1,TRBJ1-6
CAISHLAGETQYF,.,TRBV10-3,.,TRBJ2-5
CASSLIPRVTEQFF,.,TRBV27,.,TRBJ2-1
CASSVTTWSSTDTQYF,.,TRBV19,.,TRBJ2-3
CASSPRGATNEKLFF,.,TRBV6-5,.,TRBJ1-4
CASSAQTGREKLFF,few,TRBV27,TRBD1,TRBJ1-4
CASSRDGTVNEKLFF,.,TRBV18,TRBD1,TRBJ1-4
CASSLGGPYEQYF,.,TRBV11-2,.,TRBJ2-7
CASSLSPQGLNTEAFF,few,TRBV28,.,TRBJ1-1
CASSQRGEKAYEQYF,.,TRBV14,.,TRBJ2-7
CASSGVGNTEAFF,.,TRBV2,.,TRBJ1-1
CAGDRGLVSGANVLTF,.,TRBV30,TRBD1,TRBJ2-6
CASSEVLYEQYF,.,TRBV2,.,TRBJ2-7
CASSLVAAGNTIYF,.,TRBV19,.,TRBJ1-3
CASSSTAGGVETQYF,.,TRBV6-5,TRBD2,TRBJ2-5
CASRGQAPWGYTF,.,TRBV2,TRBD1,TRBJ1-2
CSVRTSGEGRSDEQFF,.,TRBV29-1,TRBD2,TRBJ2-1
CASNRAGPETQYF,once,TRBV28,.,TRBJ2-5
CSVDYELGTQYF,.,TRBV29-1,.,TRBJ2-3
CASALRITPTDTQYF,.,TRBV27,.,TRBJ2-3
CASSPWGSPNQPQHF,.,TRBV19,.,TRBJ1-5
CASSLIPTANTEAFF,.,TRBV7-2,.,TRBJ1-1
CASRWDNRNYGYTF,.,TRBV2,.,TRBJ1-2
CASSPGAGWTDTQYF,.,TRBV2,.,TRBJ2-3
CASREGTGLQDTQYF,once,TRBV5-1,.,TRBJ2-3
CASSQTWGYEQYF,few,TRBV11-1,.,TRBJ2-7
CASSADYLSTDTQYF,.,TRBV7-2,.,TRBJ2-3
CASSWDGSNQPQHF,.,TRBV19,.,TRBJ1-5
CASSGQDGYEQYF,.,TRBV6-1,.,TRBJ2-7
CASSSRQGNNEQFF,.,TRBV7-9,.,TRBJ2-1
CASSLAAAGTGELFF,few,TRBV5-4,.,TRBJ2-2
CASSPREGNTEAFF,.,TRBV28,.,TRBJ1-1
CASSLVTGQGAAFF,.,TRBV5-6,TRBD1,TRBJ1-1
CASSRQGGDYGYTF,.,TRBV7-9,TRBD1,TRBJ1-2
CATSRELYNSPLHF,.,TRBV15,.,TRBJ1-6
CASSPGTDYYGYTF,.,TRBV7-8,TRBD1,TRBJ1-2
CASSPLGGPYGYTF,.,TRBV5-4,.,TRBJ1-2
CASSPLMNTEAFF,few,TRBV27,.,TRBJ1-1
CASSSGFSEARAFF,.,TRBV6-1,.,TRBJ1-1
CASSQDRGGGYGYTF,.,TRBV4-2,.,TRBJ1-2
CASRTSRQGIGYTF,.,TRBV28,TRBD1,TRBJ1-2
CASSLGGREPNYGYTF,.,TRBV5-1,.,TRBJ1-2